Presented here are 30 T cell receptor beta chains from one specimen sequenced in a study of T cell responses to AZD1222 COVID-19 vaccine. TCRdb keeps only in-frame clones here, not all; method: immunoSEQ multiplex PCR. This sample yields over 120,000 clones, of which approximately 90% are seen a single time; under 4.5% belongs to the top ten. Sample: peripheral blood, taken on day 0 of AZD1222 vaccination. These TCRs come from an adult in good health.

This chain uses TRBV28 with TRBJ2-3, with a weak D call TRBD1 (5 bases). The V gene's germline CDR1 is MDHEN and CDR2 SYDVKM. Trimming cost V 7 bases and J 6 bases, with 17 bases left between them. This CDR3 has 14 residues. In nucleotides, the CDR3 is TGTGCCAGCACAGGCAGGGTGTTAGGGGATACGCAGTATTTT. As protein: CASTGRVLGDTQYF.

V and J are TRBV7-9 and TRBJ2-7, with D maybe TRBD2 (5 bases). V was clipped by 4 bases and J by 4 bases, with 8 bases between them. The CDR3 is 12 amino acids. The germline gives CDR1 SEHNR, CDR2 FQNEAQ (reference sequence). The CDR3 loop reads CASSSRGYEQYF. CDR3 DNA sequence: TGTGCCAGCAGCTCACGGGGATACGAGCAGTACTTC.

This chain links TRBV25-1 with TRBJ1-5; TRBD1 aligns across 8 bases. Germline assignment: CDR1 MGHDK and CDR2 SYGVNS. Trimming at V came to 4 bases and at J to 6 bases, leaving 11 bases not matched to a gene. The CDR3 is 16 residues long. The CDR3 loop is CASSGYGQGLGQPQHF. CDR3 coding DNA: TGTGCCAGCAGTGGATACGGACAGGGCTTAGGTCAGCCCCAGCATTTT.

The CDR3 is CASSLSGKGYEQYF. CDR3 DNA sequence: TGTGCCAGCAGTCTTAGCGGGAAAGGGTACGAGCAGTACTTC. This sequence joins TRBV27 and TRBJ2-7, with 8 bases matching TRBD2. CDR1 is MNHEY, CDR2 SMNVEV, per germline (reference sequence). J gave up 4 bases and V 5 bases, and 7 bases lay outside the gene matches. CDR3 length: 14 residues.

This chain links TRBV5-1 with TRBJ2-7; D might be TRBD2 (5 bases). This CDR3 is built from 13 residues. Trimming shortened V by 2 bases and J by 5 bases, and 11 bases separated the two germline ends. Germline lookup yields CDR1 SGHRS and CDR2 YFSETQ. CDR3 loop: CASSFQPGNEQYF. The CDR3 nucleotides read TGCGCCAGCAGCTTTCAACCCGGGAACGAGCAGTACTTC.

This chain uses TRBV28 with TRBJ2-1; D is ambiguous. There are 10 residues in the CDR3. Trimming left V 8 bases short and J 12 bases short, with 11 bases between. Germline V lookup: CDR1 MDHEN, CDR2 SYDVKM. The CDR3 bases are TGTGCCAGCGGACCATCGAGGCAGTTCTTC. It encodes CASGPSRQFF.

V usage is TRBV5-1 and J usage is TRBJ2-3, with 10 bases identical to TRBD1. The length of the CDR3 is 19 residues. CDR1 and CDR2 from the germline V gene are SGHRS and YFSETQ. The V and J ends lost 5 bases and 6 bases, in that order; junction bases with no gene match: 21. CDR3 residues: CASRFSSVRDRGSIDTQYF. CDR3 nucleotide sequence: TGCGCCAGCAGATTCTCGTCCGTCCGGGACAGGGGCTCAATTGATACGCAGTATTTT.

This clone was seen once. The chain is built from TRBV5-6 and TRBJ1-4, with a possible D match to TRBD1 (5 bases). CDR1 and CDR2 (germline): SGHDT, YYEEEE. The ends were cut back, 4 bases at V and 10 bases at J, with 14 bases in the middle. This CDR3 comprises 13 residues. This chain's CDR3 is CASSQSQGLKLFF. Written as DNA, the CDR3 is TGTGCCAGCAGCCAGAGCCAGGGCCTAAAACTGTTTTTT.

The chain recombines TRBV4-3 with TRBJ2-7; either TRBD1 or TRBD2 may fit D (5 bases each). The CDR3 totals 14 residues. CDR1 is LGHNA and CDR2 is YSLEER in the germline V gene. Trimming cost V 0 bases and J 7 bases, with 13 bases left between them. The CDR3 DNA follows: TGCGCCAGCAGCCAAGATCGGGCTGAGGGGGAGCAGTACTTC. This codes for CASSQDRAEGEQYF.

This chain connects TRBV5-1 to TRBJ1-1, with D unclear. CDR3 length: 15 amino acids. V shed 5 bases and J shed 1 base, with 15 bases lying between them. Germline lookup yields CDR1 SGHRS and CDR2 YFSETQ. Here the CDR3 reads CASRGQTAPNTEAFF. The CDR3 DNA reads TGCGCCAGCAGAGGTCAAACGGCCCCGAACACTGAAGCTTTCTTT.

This clone occurred once. The rearrangement links TRBV24-1 to TRBJ1-2; perhaps TRBD1 as D (5 bases). Trimming left V 1 base short and J 7 bases short, with 21 bases between. This CDR3 region has 17 residues. Germline V CDR1 and CDR2: KGHDR, SFDVKD. CDR3 bases: TGTGCCACCAGTGATTTCGGCCCCCGGGGGGTATTAGGTGGCTACACCTTC. Its protein is CATSDFGPRGVLGGYTF.

A single count supports this clone. The chain carries TRBV7-2 and TRBJ2-1, with a weak D call TRBD2 (5 bases). The germline V and J ends were trimmed by 0 bases and 8 bases, with 17 bases remaining between them. Germline V gene lookup returns CDR1 SGHTA and CDR2 FQGNSA. The CDR3 contains 16 residues. Written as DNA, the CDR3 is TGTGCCAGCAGCTTAGCGAGGGCCCGATGGGCAGATGAGCAGTTCTTC. As protein: CASSLARARWADEQFF.

The chain couples TRBV27 to TRBJ2-3; 16 positions match TRBD2. Germline V gene sequence: CDR1 MNHEY, CDR2 SMNVEV (reference sequence). J gave up 0 bases and V 5 bases, and 5 bases lay outside the gene matches. The CDR3 sequence is 18 residues long. The CDR3 spells CASSKGLAGGTSTDTQYF. The CDR3 DNA follows: TGTGCCAGCAGTAAGGGACTAGCGGGAGGGACTAGCACAGATACGCAGTATTTT.

The chain employs TRBV9 and TRBJ1-5; 7 bases match TRBD1. This CDR3 contains 15 residues. With 0 bases clipped from V and 7 bases from J, the junction kept 7 bases outside the gene matches. Germline loops: CDR1 SGDLS, CDR2 YYNGEE. The DNA of the CDR3 is TGTGCCAGCAGCGTAGGTGGGACAGTAGAACAGCCCCAGCATTTT. It specifies CASSVGGTVEQPQHF.

The rearrangement joins TRBV9 to TRBJ1-5, with a tentative D call TRBD1 (5 bases). Germline CDR1 is SGDLS and CDR2 is YYNGEE. V was cut by 7 bases and J by 0 bases, with 8 bases left in between. The CDR3 sequence is 13 residues long. CDR3 DNA sequence: TGTGCCAGCGGGGGGGATAGCAATCAGCCCCAGCATTTT. Protein product: CASGGDSNQPQHF.

This clone was picked up one time. J is TRBJ1-2 and V is TRBV11-2; D is ambiguous. The CDR3 runs 11 residues. Per the germline V gene, CDR1 is SGHAT and CDR2 is FQNNGV. V shed 2 bases and J shed 10 bases, with 8 bases lying between them. CDR3 DNA: TGTGCCAGCAGCTTAACGGGAGTCTACACCTTC. This sequence encodes CASSLTGVYTF.

This rearrangement joins TRBV7-2 to TRBJ1-5, with 8 bases lining up with TRBD1. CDR1 is SGHTA and CDR2 is FQGNSA in the germline V gene. This CDR3 has 15 residues. The trim removed 5 bases at V and 0 bases at J, leaving 3 bases unmatched. This chain's CDR3 is CASSAGQGSNQPQHF. DNA for the CDR3: TGTGCCAGCAGCGCAGGACAGGGTAGCAATCAGCCCCAGCATTTT.

The J gene is TRBJ2-5, the V gene TRBV5-4, with 12 positions matching TRBD2. Germline CDR1 reads SGHNT; CDR2 reads YYREEE (reference sequence). This CDR3 has 16 residues. The V gene end was trimmed by 4 bases and the J gene end by 5 bases; junction bases not matched to a gene: 9. The CDR3 DNA reads as TGTGCCAGCAGCCCCGGAGGGCTAGCGGGAGGGGAGACCCAGTACTTC. Translating it yields CASSPGGLAGGETQYF.

The chain is built from TRBV5-4 and TRBJ2-5, with 7 bases matching TRBD1. Unmatched junction bases numbered 0, after V lost 0 bases and J lost 1 base. CDR1 is SGHNT and CDR2 is YYREEE in the germline V gene (reference sequence). This CDR3 is 14 amino acids long. CDR3 coding DNA: TGTGCCAGCAGCTTGGGGGACAGCCAAGAGACCCAGTACTTC. This translates into CASSLGDSQETQYF.

The chain joins TRBV5-8 to TRBJ1-1; D is possibly TRBD1 (6 bases). The V end was cut by 0 bases, the J end by 4 bases, with 7 bases between. CDR3 length: 13 residues. Germline values: CDR1 SGHTS, CDR2 YDEGEE. The CDR3: CASSLEGGTEAFF. The CDR3 nucleotides are TGTGCCAGCAGCTTGGAGGGGGGCACTGAAGCTTTCTTT.

This chain's CDR3 is CASSVSQGGNQPQHF. The CDR3, as DNA: TGTGCCAGTAGTGTTTCACAGGGGGGAAATCAGCCCCAGCATTTT. The chain joins TRBV19 to TRBJ1-5, with 8 positions matching TRBD1. CDR1 is LNHDA and CDR2 is SQIVND in the germline V gene (reference sequence). The CDR3 runs 15 residues. V lost 5 bases and J lost 4; bases outside the gene matches: 7.

The CDR3 region is CASTTPMNTEAFF. CDR3 coding DNA: TGTGCCAGCACCACGCCAATGAACACTGAAGCTTTCTTT. The V gene is TRBV2, the J gene TRBJ1-1, with D hard to call. Germline loops: CDR1 SNHLY, CDR2 FYNNEI. The V end lost 7 bases, the J end lost 0 bases, and 9 bases lay between the germline ends. CDR3 length: 13 residues. The full variable domain, with the rest looked up from reference TRBV2 and TRBJ1-1, is EPEVTQTPSHQVTQMGQEVILRCVPISNHLYFYWYRQILGQKVEFLVSFYNNEISEKSEIFDDQFSVERPDGSNFTLKIRSTKLEDSAMYFCASTTPMNTEAFFGQGTRLTVV.

The V and J genes are TRBV19 and TRBJ1-4, with D unclear. CDR1 and CDR2 (germline): LNHDA, SQIVND (reference sequence). There are 16 residues in the CDR3. V gave up 7 bases and J gave up 0 bases, with 15 bases separating them. The CDR3 DNA is TGTGCCAGTACCAAGACCTCTAGCGCAACTAATGAAAAACTGTTTTTT. Its translation is CASTKTSSATNEKLFF.

The chain combines TRBV24-1 with TRBJ2-1; D is possibly TRBD2 (5 bases). Trimming took 3 bases from V and 2 from J, leaving 10 bases between them. The CDR3 length is 15 residues. The germline gives CDR1 KGHDR, CDR2 SFDVKD. This CDR3 reads CATSDLRRAYNEQFF. CDR3 DNA sequence: TGTGCCACCAGTGATCTAAGGCGGGCCTACAATGAGCAGTTCTTC.

This clone was counted only a few times. The V call is TRBV1, the J call TRBJ1-6; TRBD1 is the table's D call, not checked against the DNA. TRBV1 is a listed pseudogene. The CDR3 contains 17 residues. The CDR3 nucleotides are TGCACCAGCAGCCAAGATGTGGACAGATACTATAATTCACCCCTCCACTTT. Translation gives CTSSQDVDRYYNSPLHF.

With regard to this clone: Compared with germline, one end of the junction differs, possibly owing to a read error. J is TRBJ2-7 and V is TRBV19, with 9 bases aligning to TRBD1. Germline V gene sequence: CDR1 LNHDA, CDR2 SQIVND (reference sequence). This CDR3 is built from 17 residues. In DNA form, the CDR3 reads TGTGCCAGTAGTATAGATAATCGTGGGACAGGGTCCTCCGAGCAGTACTTC. Translated, it gives CASSIDNRGTGSSEQYF.

The V call is TRBV27, the J call TRBJ1-4; 11 nucleotides align to TRBD1. Losses at the gene ends were 6 bases for V and 7 bases for J; bases not matched to a gene: 1. This CDR3 has 13 amino acids. Germline values: CDR1 MNHEY, CDR2 SMNVEV (reference sequence). The CDR3, as DNA: TGTGCCAGCAGGGACAGGGGGCTTGAAAAACTGTTTTTT. Its translation is CASRDRGLEKLFF.

The CDR3 here is CASSIPGLKDTQYF. CDR3 nucleotide sequence: TGTGCCAGTAGTATCCCGGGACTGAAAGATACGCAGTATTTT. V gene TRBV19 combines with J gene TRBJ2-3, with TRBD2 as a possible D gene (6 bases). Trimming left V 3 bases short and J 5 bases short, with 12 bases between. The CDR3 loop spans 14 amino acids. Germline CDR1 reads LNHDA; CDR2 reads SQIVND (reference sequence).

J is TRBJ2-7 and V is TRBV11-1; 9 bases line up with TRBD1. The V segment lost 5 bases and the J segment 0 bases; nucleotides outside the gene matches: 5. The length of the CDR3 is 15 residues. The germline gives CDR1 SGHAT, CDR2 FQDESV (reference sequence). CDR3 in DNA: TGTGCCAGCAGCCCACAGGGGGCTAGCTCCTACGAGCAGTACTTC. It codes for CASSPQGASSYEQYF. Full variable domain (rest looked up from reference TRBV11-1 and TRBJ2-7): EAEVAQSPRYKITEKSQAVAFWCDPISGHATLYWYRQILGQGPELLVQFQDESVVDDSQLPKDRFSAERLKGVDSTLKIQPAELGDSAMYLCASSPQGASSYEQYFGPGTRLTVT.

The genes are TRBV2 and TRBJ1-2; weak D call: TRBD1 (5 bases). This CDR3 is 15 amino acids long. Trimming stripped 0 bases from V and 6 bases from J, with 14 bases between. CDR1 and CDR2 from the germline V gene are SNHLY and FYNNEI. The CDR3 protein is CASSEAEGVKDGYTF. The CDR3 bases are TGTGCCAGCAGTGAAGCGGAAGGGGTTAAGGATGGCTACACCTTC.